This TCR beta chain was obtained from a study of technical replicates of blood from a few donors. Assay: immunoSEQ multiplex PCR; the TCRdb copy retains only in-frame clones and omits some. The sample contains under 90,000 clones, approximately 90% of which appear only once. Germline CDR1 reads SGHRS; CDR2 reads YFSETQ. This CDR3 comprises 16 residues. V trimming: 5 bases; J trimming: 3 bases; junction bases outside the gene matches: 7. This clonotype originated in a human donor in good health. The rearrangement joins TRBV5-1 to TRBJ2-7; 14 positions match TRBD2. Sequenced sample: T cells isolated from PBMCs. In nucleotides, the CDR3 is TGCGCCAGCAGTTGGACTAGCGGGGGGCTCAACTACGAGCAGTACTTC. This gives the protein CASSWTSGGLNYEQYF.